The 29 T cell receptor beta chains presented below share a single source sample, sequenced in a study of post-analysis software for immune sequencing data. Regarding the study as a whole: Controls showed lower frequencies than patients for 5 or 6 TRBV segments, and TRBV5-6, TRBV5-1 and TRBV20-1 were among these.

These TCRs are of unknown antigen specificity. Prepared TCR beta cDNA libraries contained unique molecular identifiers. TCRdb ran MiXCR on the PCR reads and lists one entry per CDR3 protein. The profile shows hundreds of thousands of distinct CDR3 sequences, roughly 29% of them singletons. Sample: blood. The receptors derive from a girl aged 5 to 17 with multiple sclerosis.

The genes are TRBV7-9 and TRBJ1-5; possible D gene TRBD1, 6 bases. V shed 1 base and J shed 4 bases, with 11 bases lying between them. The germline V gene has CDR1 SEHNR and CDR2 FQNEAQ (reference sequence). CDR3 size: 15 residues. CDR3 protein: CASSLVGTQNQPQHF. The CDR3 nucleotides are TGTGCCAGCAGCTTAGTTGGGACACAAAATCAGCCCCAGCATTTT.

This clonotype was observed a few times. The genes are TRBV7-2 and TRBJ2-1, with D tentatively TRBD1 (6 bases). V was pared by 2 bases and J by 6 bases, with 14 bases between. CDR1 and CDR2 from the germline V gene are SGHTA and FQGNSA. This CDR3 contains 15 residues. The CDR3 sequence is CASSLKQGTFNEQFF. CDR3 sequence (DNA): TGTGCCAGCAGCTTAAAACAGGGTACGTTCAATGAGCAGTTCTTC.

The gene calls are TRBV7-2 and TRBJ2-3; unclear D gene. Between the trimmed V and J ends, which lost 7 bases and 7 bases, there was a span of 21 bases. This CDR3 contains 15 residues. From germline, CDR1 is SGHTA and CDR2 FQGNSA. The CDR3 loop reads CASTSGPYLGNTQYF. Here the CDR3 DNA reads TGTGCCAGCACCTCTGGGCCCTACTTGGGAAATACGCAGTATTTT.

The chain couples TRBV20-1 to TRBJ2-1; 9 nucleotides align to TRBD2. The germline V gene has CDR1 DFQATT and CDR2 SNEGSKA (reference sequence). V trimming: 0 bases; J trimming: 8 bases; junction bases outside the gene matches: 11. This CDR3 is built from 16 residues. The CDR3, as DNA: TGCAGTGCTAGAGATTATCGGCGGGAGGGCCTCGATGAGCAGTTCTTC. Translating it yields CSARDYRREGLDEQFF.

The J gene is TRBJ1-1, the V gene TRBV29-1; TRBD1 might be the D (6 bases). The length of the CDR3 is 14 residues. V was pared by 3 bases and J by 1 base, with 12 bases between. Germline-derived CDR1 and CDR2 are SQVTM and ANQGSEA. The DNA of the CDR3 is TGCAGCGTTGAGACCGGGACAAAGAACACTGAAGCTTTCTTT. This encodes CSVETGTKNTEAFF.

This clonotype showed up just a few times. The genes are TRBV14 and TRBJ2-2; D remains ambiguous. Germline values: CDR1 SGHDN, CDR2 FVKESK. V was pared by 4 bases and J by 1 base, with 10 bases between. This CDR3 spans 15 amino acids. CDR3 DNA: TGTGCCAGCAGCCGAACTGACAAGAACACCGGGGAGCTGTTTTTT. This gives the protein CASSRTDKNTGELFF.

This clonotype turned up a few times. This chain connects TRBV12-3 or TRBV12-4 to TRBJ1-1; 7 nucleotides align to TRBD1. The junction had 3 bases not matched to a gene; V was cut back by 4 bases and J by 10 bases. The length of the CDR3 is 11 residues. Here the CDR3 reads CASSYQGGAFF. CDR3 bases: TGTGCCAGCAGTTACCAGGGGGGAGCTTTCTTT.

This chain uses TRBV20-1 with TRBJ2-3; weak D call: TRBD1 (5 bases). Deletions cut 4 bases from V and 2 bases from J, with 10 bases between. Germline CDR1 is DFQATT and CDR2 is SNEGSKA (reference sequence). The CDR3 length is 13 residues. The CDR3 DNA sequence: TGCAGTGCTATAGTACAGGACACAGATACGCAGTATTTT. Encoded protein: CSAIVQDTDTQYF.

The CDR3 spells CSARKAPGGIQYF. In nucleotides, the CDR3 is TGCAGTGCTAGAAAGGCTCCCGGCGGCATTCAGTACTTC. This chain uses TRBV20-1 with TRBJ2-4; D not certain. V was trimmed by 2 bases and J by 9 bases, leaving 14 bases between them. The germline gives CDR1 DFQATT, CDR2 SNEGSKA (reference sequence). The CDR3 has 13 amino acids.

The rearrangement joins TRBV20-1 to TRBJ1-6, with 10 bases aligning to TRBD1. CDR3 length equals 13 residues. V gave up 6 bases and J gave up 10 bases; unmatched junction bases: 6. The germline V gene encodes CDR1 DFQATT and CDR2 SNEGSKA (reference sequence). CDR3 region: CSARQGARSPLHF. In DNA, the CDR3 is TGCAGTGCCCGACAGGGGGCAAGATCACCCCTCCACTTT.

This clonotype was counted only a few times. The chain joins TRBV29-1 to TRBJ2-2; 7 nucleotides line up with TRBD2. Per the germline V gene, CDR1 is SQVTM and CDR2 is ANQGSEA. The CDR3 extends over 16 amino acids. With 7 bases clipped from V and 0 bases from J, the junction kept 11 bases outside the gene matches. CDR3 region: CSAGRTGLTNTGELFF. In DNA, the CDR3 is TGCAGCGCAGGGAGGACGGGACTAACGAACACCGGGGAGCTGTTTTTT.

This clonotype was detected once. For the CDR3, the DNA is TGCAGCGTGGGAGGGGGTCGATATCAGCCCCAGCATTTT. Residues: CSVGGGRYQPQHF. The rearrangement joins TRBV29-1 to TRBJ1-5; TRBD1 is a possible D gene (6 bases). The V gene lost 6 bases and the J gene lost 5 bases, with 14 bases spanning the gap. This CDR3 is built from 13 residues. CDR1 SQVTM and CDR2 ANQGSEA come from the germline V gene.

The V gene is TRBV5-5, the J gene TRBJ2-7; no definite D call. The CDR3 extends over 15 amino acids. Germline V gene sequence: CDR1 SGHKS, CDR2 YYEKEE (reference sequence). Trimming pared 1 base from V and 5 bases from J, leaving 16 bases between. In DNA, the CDR3 is TGTGCCAGCAGCTTGAGTTCAGGTGTCGTCCACGAGCAGTACTTC. This gives the protein CASSLSSGVVHEQYF. The variable domain in full, with the rest retrieved from reference TRBV5-5 and TRBJ2-7, is DAGVTQSPTHLIKTRGQQVTLRCSPISGHKSVSWYQQVLGQGPQFIFQYYEKEERGRGNFPDRFSARQFPNYSSELNVNALLLGDSALYLCASSLSSGVVHEQYFGPGTRLTVT.

This clonotype has just a few counts. The genes are TRBV25-1 and TRBJ1-6; maybe TRBD1 (5 bases). Germline V CDR1 and CDR2: MGHDK, SYGVNS. With 4 bases removed from V and 10 bases from J, the gap between germline ends came to 14 bases. This CDR3 has 14 residues. The CDR3 coding sequence is TGTGCCAGCAGTGCCGAGACAGTTAACTCACCCCTCCACTTT. Translated: CASSAETVNSPLHF.

This clonotype was observed a few times. V gene TRBV20-1 combines with J gene TRBJ2-2, with D possibly being TRBD1 or TRBD2 (5 bases each). V lost 3 bases and J 4 bases, leaving 12 bases between the germline ends. CDR3 length: 14 residues. Germline-derived CDR1 and CDR2 are DFQATT and SNEGSKA (reference sequence). This chain's CDR3 is CSASRGEGTGELFF. CDR3 bases: TGCAGTGCTAGCCGGGGCGAAGGCACCGGGGAGCTGTTTTTT.

This clonotype was counted between two and nine times. One end of the junction does not line up with germline, which may come from a read error. V gene TRBV5-1 combines with J gene TRBJ1-1; the D gene is possibly TRBD1 (6 bases). There are 14 residues in the CDR3. The germline CDR1 and CDR2 sequences are SGHRS and YFSETQ. The CDR3 DNA sequence: TGCGCCAGCAGCACCCCGAACAGGGACACCGAAGCTTTCTTT. Amino acids: CASSTPNRDTEAFF.

The rearrangement uses TRBV7-9 and TRBJ1-1; perhaps TRBD1 as D (6 bases). Per germline, CDR1 SEHNR and CDR2 FQNEAQ (reference sequence). Trimming cost V 5 bases and J 4 bases, with 26 bases left between them. CDR3 length: 18 residues. Written as DNA, the CDR3 is TGTGCCAGCAGCCCAACCACAGGGAAGCGGGTGGTAGCCACTGAAGCTTTCTTT. Amino acids: CASSPTTGKRVVATEAFF.

Ten or more counts support this clonotype. Here the CDR3 DNA reads TGTGCCAGCAGCTTAGCGGGGGGACAGTCCTACGAGCAGTACTTC. Its protein product is CASSLAGGQSYEQYF. This chain joins TRBV11-2 and TRBJ2-7; D is perhaps TRBD1 or TRBD2 (7 bases each). Trimming stripped 1 base from V and 1 base from J, with 11 bases between. CDR1 is SGHAT and CDR2 is FQNNGV in the germline V gene. This CDR3 is 15 amino acids long.

The chain recombines TRBV7-6 with TRBJ2-2; D remains ambiguous. Germline lookup yields CDR1 SGHVS and CDR2 FNYEAQ. With 5 bases removed from V and 6 bases from J, the gap between germline ends came to 25 bases. This CDR3 spans 18 amino acids. Here the CDR3 reads CASSVNQARGRSAGELFF. The CDR3 bases are TGTGCCAGCAGCGTAAACCAGGCCCGAGGCCGGAGCGCCGGGGAGCTGTTTTTT.

The chain couples TRBV9 to TRBJ1-2, with D possibly matching TRBD1 (5 bases). V was clipped by 0 bases and J by 3 bases, with 9 bases between them. CDR1 SGDLS and CDR2 YYNGEE come from the germline V gene. The CDR3 runs 14 residues. The CDR3 loop reads CASSVAGSDYGYTF. The CDR3 nucleotides read TGTGCCAGCAGCGTAGCAGGGTCGGACTATGGCTACACCTTC. The full variable domain, with the rest looked up from reference TRBV9 and TRBJ1-2, is DSGVTQTPKHLITATGQRVTLRCSPRSGDLSVYWYQQSLDQGLQFLIQYYNGEERAKGNILERFSAQQFPDLHSELNLSSLELGDSALYFCASSVAGSDYGYTFGSGTRLTVV.

This sequence joins TRBV25-1 and TRBJ1-4, with D possibly TRBD1 on 5 matching bases. The CDR3 spans 15 residues. Germline loops: CDR1 MGHDK, CDR2 SYGVNS. The V end was cut by 3 bases, the J end by 5 bases, with 13 bases between. This CDR3 reads CASSDPGLVNEKLFF. DNA of the CDR3: TGTGCCAGCAGTGACCCGGGGCTAGTCAATGAAAAACTGTTTTTT.

The chain combines TRBV20-1 with TRBJ2-7; 11 positions agree with TRBD2. The trim removed 5 bases at V and 5 bases at J, leaving 5 bases unmatched. CDR3 length: 13 amino acids. Germline V gene sequence: CDR1 DFQATT, CDR2 SNEGSKA (reference sequence). CDR3 amino acids: CSAPSGRSNEQYF. CDR3 bases: TGCAGTGCTCCTAGCGGGAGGAGTAACGAGCAGTACTTC.

V is TRBV6-1 and J is TRBJ2-6, with 7 bases identical to TRBD1. Unmatched junction bases numbered 13, after V lost 10 bases and J lost 1 base. Germline CDR1 reads MNHNS; CDR2 reads SASEGT. This CDR3 region has 17 residues. The CDR3 DNA follows: TGTGCCACCAGCAGTAAGGGGGCTTCATCTGGGGCCAACGTCCTGACTTTC. This gives the protein CATSSKGASSGANVLTF.

The V call is TRBV20-1, the J call TRBJ2-5; D is unclear. The germline CDR1 and CDR2 sequences are DFQATT and SNEGSKA (reference sequence). The CDR3 sequence is 13 residues long. Trimming left V 6 bases short and J 9 bases short, with 20 bases between. The CDR3 DNA follows: TGCAGTGCCCGTAGGGCTAGAGAGAAGGCCCAGTACTTC. It codes for CSARRAREKAQYF.

This clonotype was counted only a few times. The chain is built from TRBV13 and TRBJ2-1; tentative D call: TRBD1 (6 bases). This CDR3 region has 15 residues. V dropped 2 bases and J dropped 4 bases, with 12 bases sitting between them. Germline loops: CDR1 PRHDT, CDR2 FYEKMQ (reference sequence). The DNA of the CDR3 is TGTGCCAGCAGCTTACAGTGGGGGCCTTACAATGAGCAGTTCTTC. Translated: CASSLQWGPYNEQFF.

This clonotype was counted at least ten times. V gene TRBV7-2 combines with J gene TRBJ2-5; 10 bases line up with TRBD2. Germline V gene data show CDR1 as SGHTA and CDR2 as FQGNSA. The V and J ends lost 1 base and 11 bases, in that order; junction bases with no gene match: 13. The CDR3 contains 16 residues. Written as DNA, the CDR3 is TGTGCCAGCAGCTTAGGTCCTAGCGGGAGTGGTAGTGAGCAGTACTTC. This translates into CASSLGPSGSGSEQYF. Filled out from reference TRBV7-2 and TRBJ2-5, the complete variable domain reads GAGVSQSPSNKVTEKGKDVELRCDPISGHTALYWYRQSLGQGLEFLIYFQGNSAPDKSGLPSDRFSAERTGGSVSTLTIQRTQQEDSAVYLCASSLGPSGSGSEQYFGPGTRLLVL.

J is TRBJ2-1 and V is TRBV5-1; TRBD2 aligns across 10 bases. Germline V gene sequence: CDR1 SGHRS, CDR2 YFSETQ. The ends lost 3 bases at V and 10 bases at J; junction bases unmatched: 4. The CDR3 is 13 amino acids. CDR3: CASSSQRGGEQFF. The DNA for the CDR3 is TGCGCCAGCAGCTCGCAGCGGGGGGGCGAGCAGTTCTTC.

A remark on this clonotype: This could be a read error, since a much larger clone is one nucleotide away. V is TRBV10-2 and J is TRBJ2-7, with 7 nucleotides matching TRBD1. This CDR3 has 14 residues. Germline CDR1 reads WSHSY; CDR2 reads SAAADI. The CDR3: CASSEGTDPYERYF. In DNA, the CDR3 is TGCGCCAGCAGTGAGGGGACAGACCCCTACGAGCGGTACTTC.

This clonotype turned up a few times. The chain couples TRBV20-1 to TRBJ2-3, with D perhaps matching TRBD2 (7 bases). Germline CDR1 is DFQATT and CDR2 is SNEGSKA (reference sequence). Deletions cut 5 bases from V and 0 bases from J, with 12 bases between. The CDR3 is made up of 14 amino acids. This chain's CDR3 is CSAGRGGSTDTQYF. The CDR3 nucleotides read TGCAGTGCTGGGAGGGGGGGCAGCACAGATACGCAGTATTTT.